This TCR beta chain was sequenced for a study of shared clonotypes between healthy human individuals. As for the study in general: The study used three CD4 naive, three CD4 memory, two CD8 naive and one CD8 memory plate per donor. Study observations and caveats: The study's rarefaction showed incomplete sorted-subset sequencing despite large depth.

DNA at about 200 ng, 25,000 to 35,000 T cell genomes, went into sorted-subset replicate PCRs. TCRdb keeps only in-frame clones here, not all; method: immunoSEQ multiplex PCR. The data contain about 2 million clones, approximately 94% of them singletons. CD8 cells regarded as naive lacked CD45RO, were positively chosen for CCR7, and omitted terminally differentiated effector memory CD45RA+ cells. This CDR3 contains 16 residues. Germline CDR1 reads SEHNR; CDR2 reads FQNEAQ (reference sequence). V lost 0 bases to trimming and J lost 0 bases, with 6 bases between them. About this clone itself: Its antigen is unidentified.

The TCR was taken from a man aged 18 to 29 in good health. This chain connects TRBV7-9 to TRBJ2-6; D ambiguous. The specimen sequenced was naive CD8+ T cells sorted from blood. The CDR3 sequence is CASSLALVSGANVLTF. CDR3 DNA sequence: TGTGCCAGCAGCTTAGCGCTGGTCTCTGGGGCCAACGTCCTGACTTTC.